The 6 T cell receptor beta chains below all came from one sample that was sequenced in a study of beta chain features in type 1 diabetes. The investigators reverse transcribed all of the isolated RNA, so they sequenced expressed TCRB transcripts. The repertoire was sequenced with immunoSEQ multiplex PCR; TCRdb's copy has only in-frame clones and lacks some. Among 120,000 or so clones listed, roughly 17% were seen once. Points from the study as a whole: Shorter TCRB CDR3s, moderately but significantly so, were found in Type 1 diabetes patients in all four CD4+ subsets.

No cognate antigen is known for these TCRs. Sequencing was carried out using central memory CD4+ T cells from blood. Source of these receptors: a man aged 18 to 29 with type 1 diabetes.

The chain links TRBV19 to TRBJ2-3; D possibly corresponds to TRBD1 (5 bases). Germline-derived CDR1 and CDR2 are LNHDA and SQIVND (reference sequence). This CDR3 region has 15 residues. V gave up 5 bases and J gave up 4 bases, with 16 bases separating them. The CDR3 nucleotides are TGTGCCAGTAGTTCGATGGGGCTTCCTCCAGATACGCAGTATTTT. This gives the protein CASSSMGLPPDTQYF. The variable domain in full, completed from reference TRBV19 and TRBJ2-3, reads DGGITQSPKYLFRKEGQNVTLSCEQNLNHDAMYWYRQDPGQGLRLIYYSQIVNDFQKGDIAEGYSVSREKKESFPLTVTSAQKNPTAFYLCASSSMGLPPDTQYFGPGTRLTVL.

The V call is TRBV7-2, the J call TRBJ2-7; no reliable D call. Trimming removed 1 base at V and 3 bases at J, with 7 bases between. Germline V gives CDR1 SGHTA, CDR2 FQGNSA. CDR3 length: 13 residues. DNA of the CDR3: TGTGCCAGCAGCTTAGATTACAACTACGAGCAGTACTTC. Translation: CASSLDYNYEQYF.

V is TRBV18 and J is TRBJ2-1; D is unclear. With 4 bases removed from V and 3 bases from J, the gap between germline ends came to 4 bases. The CDR3 covers 12 residues. Germline V gives CDR1 KGHSH, CDR2 LQKENI. The CDR3 nucleotides are TGTGCCAGCTCACAGAGCTACAATGAGCAGTTCTTC. Residues: CASSQSYNEQFF.

The J gene is TRBJ2-7, the V gene TRBV5-1; D call uncertain. V dropped 1 base and J dropped 0 bases, with 11 bases sitting between them. The CDR3 consists of 15 residues. From germline, CDR1 is SGHRS and CDR2 YFSETQ. The CDR3 nucleotides read TGCGCCAGCAGCTTGTTTTTCTCCAGCTCCTACGAGCAGTACTTC. Protein sequence: CASSLFFSSSYEQYF.

This clone was detected a few times. The sample contains more than one DNA sequence encoding this CDR3. The genes are TRBV4-3 and TRBJ2-7, with a tentative D call TRBD1 (7 bases). The germline V gene has CDR1 LGHNA and CDR2 YSLEER. V was clipped by 0 bases and J by 2 bases, with 11 bases between them. The CDR3 totals 15 residues. CDR3 sequence reads: CASSQDGGGPYEQYF. Written as DNA, the CDR3 is TGCGCCAGCAGCCAAGATGGAGGGGGCCCCTACGAGCAGTACTTC.

This clone has a handful of counts. The DNA of the CDR3 is TGTGCCAGCAGTATCAGGGATGGAGGAGAAAAACTGTTTTTT. It codes for CASSIRDGGEKLFF. The chain links TRBV2 to TRBJ1-4, with a possible D match to TRBD1 (5 bases). The germline V and J ends were trimmed by 5 bases and 8 bases, with 15 bases remaining between them. Germline V gene data show CDR1 as SNHLY and CDR2 as FYNNEI. The CDR3 extends over 14 amino acids.